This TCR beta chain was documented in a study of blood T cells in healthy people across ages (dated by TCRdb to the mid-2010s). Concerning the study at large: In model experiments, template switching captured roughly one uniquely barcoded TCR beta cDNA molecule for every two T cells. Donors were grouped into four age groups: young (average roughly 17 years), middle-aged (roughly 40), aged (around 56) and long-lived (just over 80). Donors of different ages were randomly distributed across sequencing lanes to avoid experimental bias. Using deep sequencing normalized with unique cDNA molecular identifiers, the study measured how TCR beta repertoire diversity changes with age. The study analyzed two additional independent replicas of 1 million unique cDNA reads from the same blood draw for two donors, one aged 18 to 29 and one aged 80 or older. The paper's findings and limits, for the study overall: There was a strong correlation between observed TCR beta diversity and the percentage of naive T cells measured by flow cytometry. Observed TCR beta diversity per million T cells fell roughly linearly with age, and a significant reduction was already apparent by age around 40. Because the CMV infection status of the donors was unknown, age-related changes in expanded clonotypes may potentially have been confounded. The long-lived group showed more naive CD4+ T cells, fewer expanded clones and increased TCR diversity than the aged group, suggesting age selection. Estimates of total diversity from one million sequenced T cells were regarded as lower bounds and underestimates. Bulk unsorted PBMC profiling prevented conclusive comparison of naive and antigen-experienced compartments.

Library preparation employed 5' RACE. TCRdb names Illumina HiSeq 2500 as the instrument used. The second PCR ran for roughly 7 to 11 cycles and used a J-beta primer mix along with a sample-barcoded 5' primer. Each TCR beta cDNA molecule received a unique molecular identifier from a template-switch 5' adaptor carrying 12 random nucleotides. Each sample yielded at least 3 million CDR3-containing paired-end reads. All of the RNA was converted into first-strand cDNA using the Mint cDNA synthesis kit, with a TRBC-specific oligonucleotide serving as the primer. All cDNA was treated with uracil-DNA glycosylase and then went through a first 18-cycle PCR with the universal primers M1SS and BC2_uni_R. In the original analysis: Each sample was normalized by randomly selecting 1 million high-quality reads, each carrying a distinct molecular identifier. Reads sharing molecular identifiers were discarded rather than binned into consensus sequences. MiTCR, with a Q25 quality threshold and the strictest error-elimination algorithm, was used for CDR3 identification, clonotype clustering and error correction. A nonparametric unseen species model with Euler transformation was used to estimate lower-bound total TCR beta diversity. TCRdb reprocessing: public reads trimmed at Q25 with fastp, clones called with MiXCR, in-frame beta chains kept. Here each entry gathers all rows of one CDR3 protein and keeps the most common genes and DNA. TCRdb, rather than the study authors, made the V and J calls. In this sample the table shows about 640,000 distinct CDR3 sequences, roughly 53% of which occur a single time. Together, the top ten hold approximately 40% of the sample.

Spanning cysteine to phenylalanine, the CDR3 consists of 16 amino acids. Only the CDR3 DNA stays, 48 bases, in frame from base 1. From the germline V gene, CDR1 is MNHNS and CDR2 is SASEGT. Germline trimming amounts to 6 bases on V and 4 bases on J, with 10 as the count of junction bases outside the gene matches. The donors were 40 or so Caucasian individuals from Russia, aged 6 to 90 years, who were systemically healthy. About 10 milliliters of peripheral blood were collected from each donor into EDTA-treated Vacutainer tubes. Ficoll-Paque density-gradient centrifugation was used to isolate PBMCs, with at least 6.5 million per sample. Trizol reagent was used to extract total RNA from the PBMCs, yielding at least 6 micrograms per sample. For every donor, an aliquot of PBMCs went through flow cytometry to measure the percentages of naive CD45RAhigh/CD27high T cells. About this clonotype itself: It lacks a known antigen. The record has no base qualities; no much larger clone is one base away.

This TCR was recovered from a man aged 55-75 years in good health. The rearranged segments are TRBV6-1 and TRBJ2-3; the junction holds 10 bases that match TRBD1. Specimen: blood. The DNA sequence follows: TGTGCCAGCAGCGTTACGTGGGACAGGGGTGCAGATACGCAGTATTTT. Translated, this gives CASSVTWDRGADTQYF.